This TCR beta chain was found in a study of blood T cell repertoires in COVID-19. Germline V CDR1 and CDR2: LNHDA, SQIVND (reference sequence). This CDR3 spans 15 amino acids. V was shortened by 3 bases and J by 7 bases, with 16 bases between the two germline ends. Here immunoSEQ multiplex PCR was the method, and the copy in TCRdb shows in-frame clones only, minus some. Of 350,000 to 400,000 clones in the sample, 89% were seen once. Sequencing input: peripheral blood. V usage is TRBV19 and J usage is TRBJ2-1; tentatively, D is TRBD1 (6 bases). This receptor was obtained from a woman aged 25 to 39 with COVID-19, enrolled during active disease. The CDR3 DNA follows: TGTGCCAGTAGTATCGGGGCGAACAGGGCAAATGAGCAGTTCTTC. Translating it yields CASSIGANRANEQFF.